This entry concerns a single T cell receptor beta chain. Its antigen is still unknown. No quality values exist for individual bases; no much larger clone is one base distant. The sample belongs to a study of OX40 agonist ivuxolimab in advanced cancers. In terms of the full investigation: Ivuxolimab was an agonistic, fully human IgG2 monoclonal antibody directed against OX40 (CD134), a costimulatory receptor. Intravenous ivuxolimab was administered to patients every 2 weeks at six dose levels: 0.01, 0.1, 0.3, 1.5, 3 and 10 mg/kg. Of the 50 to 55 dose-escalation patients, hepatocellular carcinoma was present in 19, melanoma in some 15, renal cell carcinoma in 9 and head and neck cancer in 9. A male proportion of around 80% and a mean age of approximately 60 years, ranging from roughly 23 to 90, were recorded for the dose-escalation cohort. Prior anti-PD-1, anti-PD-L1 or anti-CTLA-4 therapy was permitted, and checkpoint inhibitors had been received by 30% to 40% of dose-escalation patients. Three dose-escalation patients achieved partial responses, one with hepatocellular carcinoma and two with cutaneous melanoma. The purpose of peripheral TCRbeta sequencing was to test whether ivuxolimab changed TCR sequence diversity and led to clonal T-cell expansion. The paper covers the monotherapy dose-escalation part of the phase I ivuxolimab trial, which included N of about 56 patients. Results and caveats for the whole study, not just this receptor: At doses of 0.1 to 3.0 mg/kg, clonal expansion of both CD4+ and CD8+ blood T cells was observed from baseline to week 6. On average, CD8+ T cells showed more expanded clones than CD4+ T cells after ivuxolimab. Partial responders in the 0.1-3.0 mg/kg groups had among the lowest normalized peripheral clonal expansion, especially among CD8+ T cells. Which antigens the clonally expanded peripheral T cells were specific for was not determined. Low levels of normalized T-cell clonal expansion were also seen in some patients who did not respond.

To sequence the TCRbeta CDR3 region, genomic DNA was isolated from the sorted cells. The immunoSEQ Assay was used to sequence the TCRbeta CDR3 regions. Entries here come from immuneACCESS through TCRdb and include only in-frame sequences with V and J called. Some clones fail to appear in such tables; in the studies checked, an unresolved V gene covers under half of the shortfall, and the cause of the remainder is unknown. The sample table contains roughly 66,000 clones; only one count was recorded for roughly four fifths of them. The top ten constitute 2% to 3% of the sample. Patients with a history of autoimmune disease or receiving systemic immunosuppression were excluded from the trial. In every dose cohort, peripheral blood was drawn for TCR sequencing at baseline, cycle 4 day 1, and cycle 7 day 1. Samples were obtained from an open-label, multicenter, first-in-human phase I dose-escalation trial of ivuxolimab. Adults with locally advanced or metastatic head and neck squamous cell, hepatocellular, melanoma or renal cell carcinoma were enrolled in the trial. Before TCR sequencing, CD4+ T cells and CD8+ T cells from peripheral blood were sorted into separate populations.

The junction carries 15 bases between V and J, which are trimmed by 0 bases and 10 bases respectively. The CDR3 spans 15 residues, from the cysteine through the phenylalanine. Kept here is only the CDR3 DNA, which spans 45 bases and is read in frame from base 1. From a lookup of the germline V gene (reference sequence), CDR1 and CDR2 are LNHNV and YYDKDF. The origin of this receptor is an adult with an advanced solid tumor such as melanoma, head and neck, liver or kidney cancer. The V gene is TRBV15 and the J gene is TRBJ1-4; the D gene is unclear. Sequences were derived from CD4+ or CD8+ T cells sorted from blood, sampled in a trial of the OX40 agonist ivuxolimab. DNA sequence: TGTGCCACCAGCAGAGATGGTGGCGGTGCGGGAAAACTGTTTTTT. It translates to CATSRDGGGAGKLFF.